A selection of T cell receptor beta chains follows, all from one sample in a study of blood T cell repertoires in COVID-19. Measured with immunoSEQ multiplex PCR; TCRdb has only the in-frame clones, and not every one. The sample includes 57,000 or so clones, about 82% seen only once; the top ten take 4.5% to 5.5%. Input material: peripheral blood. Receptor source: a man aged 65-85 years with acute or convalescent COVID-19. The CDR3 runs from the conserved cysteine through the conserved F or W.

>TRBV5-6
CASSPYTATNEKLFF
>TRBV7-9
CASSTPSLAGNPEPGETQYF
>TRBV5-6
CASSNDRFNSPLHF
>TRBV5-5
CASSLQGWQYF
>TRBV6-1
CASSEWDREMNTEAFF
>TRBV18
CASSPEGGTDTQYF
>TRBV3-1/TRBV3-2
CASSQWNRGDTDTQYF
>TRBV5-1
CASNPSGTGGYEQYF
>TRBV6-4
CASSPGQGSGELFF
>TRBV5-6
CASSFGRDSYQETQYF
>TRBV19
CASSMGPYEQYF
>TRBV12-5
CASGRGTAYSNQPQHF
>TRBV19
CASSLTSGGATDTQYF
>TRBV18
CASSQSTGSHEQFF
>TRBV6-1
CASSDRGLSEKLFF
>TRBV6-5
CASRLLTSGGGTQYF
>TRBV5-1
CASSLAGGRTGELFF
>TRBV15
CATSRGLAGGPREQFF
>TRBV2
CASSESWTEAFF
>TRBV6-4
CASSDRSQGKDEQFF
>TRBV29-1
CSVLGGETQYF
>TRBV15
CATSRGTTEGAETQYF
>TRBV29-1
CSARTGLPGELFF
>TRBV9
CASSVGAGLMNTEAFF